This note documents a single T cell receptor beta chain sequence. Germline V gives CDR1 MNHEY, CDR2 SMNVEV (reference sequence). This CDR3 has 11 amino acids. Trimming took off 5 bases at V and 6 bases at J, with 8 bases between the two ends. The data were taken from a study of cytomegalovirus exposure and HLA in healthy donors. As for the study in general: Early released data comprised tens of millions of unique TCRs from HLA-typed donors.

It was with 60 Vbeta and 13 Jbeta primers that the PCR ran. Data came from immunoSEQ multiplex PCR; TCRdb stores just in-frame clones and leaves some out. Of 90,000 to 150,000 clones listed, over 65% are singletons. The receptor was derived from a female donor in good health and CMV-seronegative. The sample consisted of PBMCs. This chain links TRBV27 with TRBJ2-7, with D possibly matching TRBD1 (5 bases). The CDR3 sequence is CASSIRGEQYF. The CDR3 DNA follows: TGTGCCAGCAGTATAAGGGGCGAGCAGTACTTC.